Following are 32 T cell receptor beta chains from one sample sequenced in a study of cytomegalovirus exposure and HLA in healthy donors. In the PCR, 60 Vbeta and 13 Jbeta primers were used. TCRdb's copy holds only in-frame clones and misses some; the assay was immunoSEQ multiplex PCR. This sample has fewer than 150,000 clones; 74% occur once, and the top ten carry 5.8%. Sequencing was done on a sample of PBMCs. The receptors stem from a woman aged 50 to 65 in good health and CMV-seropositive.

The gene calls are TRBV2 and TRBJ2-5, with 7 bases lining up with TRBD2. The germline CDR1 and CDR2 sequences are SNHLY and FYNNEI. The junction had 6 bases not matched to a gene; V was cut back by 10 bases and J by 4 bases. This CDR3 has 12 amino acids. CDR3 in DNA: TGTGCCACCGGACTAGTGCGAGAGACCCAGTACTTC. Residues: CATGLVRETQYF. The variable domain in full, with the rest retrieved from reference TRBV2 and TRBJ2-5, is EPEVTQTPSHQVTQMGQEVILRCVPISNHLYFYWYRQILGQKVEFLVSFYNNEISEKSEIFDDQFSVERPDGSNFTLKIRSTKLEDSAMYFCATGLVRETQYFGPGTRLLVL.

In the case of this clone: Germline is not matched at one junction end, which may reflect a read error. This rearrangement joins TRBV7-7 to TRBJ2-2, with 7 bases lining up with TRBD1. Germline CDR1 and CDR2: SSHAT and FNYEAQ (reference sequence). CDR3 length: 14 residues. Here the CDR3 DNA reads TGTGCTAGCAGCCGGGACAGCTGGGGCGGGGAGCTGTTTTTT. This gives the protein CASSRDSWGGELFF.

The gene calls are TRBV12-5 and TRBJ1-5, with 12 nucleotides matching TRBD1. CDR3 size: 15 residues. Germline loops: CDR1 LGHNT, CDR2 FRNRAP. Trimming removed 5 bases from V and 6 bases from J; junction bases left unmatched: 5. This CDR3 is CASGPGQGAGQPQHF. The CDR3 DNA reads TGTGCTAGTGGTCCGGGACAGGGGGCAGGTCAGCCCCAGCATTTT.

The chain employs TRBV6-6 and TRBJ1-2, with 9 bases that match TRBD1. V was clipped by 6 bases and J by 6 bases; unmatched bases: 2. The CDR3 consists of 12 residues. Germline CDR1 MNHNY, CDR2 SVGAGI (reference sequence). This CDR3 reads CASSGTGHGYTF. For the CDR3, the DNA is TGTGCCAGCAGCGGGACAGGGCATGGCTACACCTTC.

This clone was found once. V and J are TRBV5-4 and TRBJ2-1; the match to TRBD2 covers 13 bases. The CDR3 sequence is 20 residues long. The ends lost 4 bases at V and 0 bases at J; junction bases unmatched: 13. Germline V gene data show CDR1 as SGHNT and CDR2 as YYREEE (reference sequence). The CDR3 region has the DNA TGTGCCAGCAGCGGAAGGCGGACTAGCGGGGGTCTGAGCTCCTACAATGAGCAGTTCTTC. Translated: CASSGRRTSGGLSSYNEQFF.

In its sample, this clone was seen a few times. The chain has TRBV29-1 and TRBJ1-4; D is unclear. The CDR3 has 13 residues. CDR1 is SQVTM, CDR2 ANQGSEA, per germline. V was pared by 7 bases and J by 8 bases, with 17 bases between. DNA for the CDR3: TGCAGCGCCCAGCGGGGTTCCGGGGAAAAACTGTTTTTT. Protein product: CSAQRGSGEKLFF.

This clone was detected only once. The gene calls are TRBV29-1 and TRBJ2-5; D remains ambiguous. CDR3 length: 11 amino acids. Per germline, CDR1 SQVTM and CDR2 ANQGSEA. V shed 5 bases and J shed 0 bases, with 4 bases lying between them. The CDR3: CSVQNQETQYF. In DNA, the CDR3 is TGCAGCGTTCAAAACCAAGAGACCCAGTACTTC.

This clone occurred once. The CDR3 DNA follows: TGCGCCAGCAGCGGCGGACAGGGGTCAGATACGCAGTATTTT. Protein sequence: CASSGGQGSDTQYF. The chain uses TRBV5-1 and TRBJ2-3, with 9 positions matching TRBD1. Germline-derived CDR1 and CDR2 are SGHRS and YFSETQ. CDR3 length: 14 residues. V gave up 4 bases and J gave up 4 bases; unmatched junction bases: 4.

The J gene is TRBJ2-2, the V gene TRBV7-9, with D tentatively TRBD2 (6 bases). Trimming cost V 1 base and J 5 bases, with 11 bases left between them. The CDR3 has 15 residues. Germline V lookup: CDR1 SEHNR, CDR2 FQNEAQ (reference sequence). This chain's CDR3 is CASSLGAAGTGELFF. In nucleotides, the CDR3 is TGTGCCAGCAGCTTAGGGGCCGCGGGGACCGGGGAGCTGTTTTTT.

This chain links TRBV7-2 with TRBJ1-5, with a tentative D call TRBD1 (5 bases). V lost 4 bases and J lost 2, with 12 bases in between. The CDR3 has 15 residues. Germline V gives CDR1 SGHTA, CDR2 FQGNSA. This CDR3 is CASSSVGGGNQPQHF. The CDR3 coding sequence is TGTGCCAGCAGCTCGGTCGGGGGGGGCAATCAGCCCCAGCATTTT.

This chain links TRBV7-8 with TRBJ2-2, with 8 bases aligning to TRBD1. V lost 4 bases, J lost 7 bases, and 14 bases stayed unmatched. The CDR3 spans 17 residues. The V gene's germline CDR1 is SGHVS and CDR2 FQNEAQ. In nucleotides, the CDR3 is TGTGCCAGCAGCTGGATGGGGCAGGGGGCGCCGATCGGGGAGCTGTTTTTT. This codes for CASSWMGQGAPIGELFF. Looking up the rest from reference TRBV7-8 and TRBJ2-2 gives the full variable domain: GAGVSQSPRYKVAKRGQDVALRCDPISGHVSLFWYQQALGQGPEFLTYFQNEAQLDKSGLPSDRFFAERPEGSVSTLKIQRTQQEDSAVYLCASSWMGQGAPIGELFFGEGSRLTVL.

The genes are TRBV5-4 and TRBJ1-4; 9 positions agree with TRBD1. The germline V gene encodes CDR1 SGHNT and CDR2 YYREEE (reference sequence). V was pared by 5 bases and J by 8 bases, with 7 bases of the junction left unmatched. The CDR3 contains 14 residues. The CDR3 bases are TGTGCCAGCAGTCTTGACAGGGGGAAGGAAAAACTGTTTTTT. Translation gives CASSLDRGKEKLFF.

This chain connects TRBV5-6 to TRBJ2-7, with 13 bases fitting TRBD2. V was pared by 0 bases and J by 0 bases, with 6 bases of the junction left unmatched. The CDR3 sequence is 18 residues long. CDR1 and CDR2 (germline): SGHDT, YYEEEE. The CDR3 region is CASSLAGGLAGDSYEQYF. The CDR3 nucleotides read TGTGCCAGCAGCTTGGCCGGTGGACTAGCGGGAGACTCCTACGAGCAGTACTTC.

V is TRBV5-4 and J is TRBJ1-6; 7 bases line up with TRBD1. The J segment lost 8 bases and the V segment lost 0 bases, leaving 8 bases of the junction unmatched. The germline gives CDR1 SGHNT, CDR2 YYREEE (reference sequence). This CDR3 comprises 16 residues. In DNA form, the CDR3 reads TGTGCCAGCAGCTTGGTGGCAGGGGGTTCTCATTCACCCCTCCACTTT. Translated, it gives CASSLVAGGSHSPLHF.

This clone was seen only a few times. This rearrangement joins TRBV10-1 to TRBJ2-5; the D is unclear. The germline V gene encodes CDR1 WNHNN and CDR2 SYGVQD (reference sequence). Trimming stripped 6 bases from V and 3 bases from J, with 8 bases between. The CDR3 length is 12 residues. The CDR3, as DNA: TGCGCCAGCAGCTCTAGTGAAGAGACCCAGTACTTC. This encodes CASSSSEETQYF.

J is TRBJ2-7 and V is TRBV6-5, with TRBD1 matching over 8 bases. CDR1 and CDR2 from the germline V gene are MNHEY and SVGAGI. Unmatched junction bases numbered 3, after V lost 6 bases and J lost 5 bases. This CDR3 has 12 residues. CDR3 sequence reads: CASSRTGNEQYF. The CDR3 bases are TGTGCCAGCAGCAGGACAGGGAACGAGCAGTACTTC.

The CDR3 spells CASSSFSRQGTNEQFF. In DNA, the CDR3 is TGTGCCAGCAGTTCGTTTTCGCGACAGGGGACAAATGAGCAGTTCTTC. The chain uses TRBV11-2 and TRBJ2-1; 8 nucleotides agree with TRBD1. The CDR3 is 16 residues long. Germline CDR1 and CDR2: SGHAT and FQNNGV. V was pared by 6 bases and J by 7 bases, with 14 bases of the junction left unmatched.

The rearrangement uses TRBV18 and TRBJ1-1; TRBD1 might be the D (5 bases). The CDR3 is made up of 13 amino acids. V shed 6 bases and J shed 7 bases, with 15 bases lying between them. The germline V gene encodes CDR1 KGHSH and CDR2 LQKENI. CDR3 DNA sequence: TGTGCCAGCTCCCGCGACAGAGGCATTGAAGCTTTCTTT. Protein product: CASSRDRGIEAFF.

This sequence joins TRBV19 and TRBJ1-5, with D possibly TRBD1 on 6 matching bases. The CDR3 loop spans 19 amino acids. V was shortened by 5 bases and J by 3 bases, with 26 bases between the two germline ends. CDR1 is LNHDA and CDR2 is SQIVND in the germline V gene (reference sequence). CDR3: CASSVPGGARGKDNQPQHF. Written as DNA, the CDR3 is TGTGCCAGTAGTGTCCCCGGGGGGGCTAGAGGTAAAGACAATCAGCCCCAGCATTTT.

The V and J genes are TRBV14 and TRBJ2-7; unclear D gene. This CDR3 spans 13 amino acids. Germline V gene data show CDR1 as SGHDN and CDR2 as FVKESK. V lost 1 base, J lost 7 bases, and 11 bases lay in between. The CDR3 protein is CASSQGSQREQYF. Here the CDR3 DNA reads TGTGCCAGCAGCCAAGGGTCACAGAGAGAGCAGTACTTC.

This clone has only a few counts. The V call is TRBV5-1, the J call TRBJ2-3; 10 bases align to TRBD2. The V gene end was trimmed by 4 bases and the J gene end by 7 bases; junction bases not matched to a gene: 6. This CDR3 spans 14 amino acids. Germline loops: CDR1 SGHRS, CDR2 YFSETQ. This CDR3 is CASSDASGGYTQYF. CDR3 coding DNA: TGCGCCAGCAGCGACGCTAGCGGGGGATATACGCAGTATTTT.

This chain connects TRBV5-6 to TRBJ1-4; 8 bases line up with TRBD1. The CDR3 runs 13 residues. CDR1 is SGHDT and CDR2 is YYEEEE in the germline V gene. The V segment lost 4 bases and the J segment 8 bases; nucleotides outside the gene matches: 4. For the CDR3, the DNA is TGTGCCAGCAGCCCGACAGGGGCGGAAAAACTGTTTTTT. Its protein product is CASSPTGAEKLFF.

This sequence joins TRBV11-2 and TRBJ2-5, with 8 bases aligning to TRBD2. The V gene's germline CDR1 is SGHAT and CDR2 FQNNGV. The CDR3 sequence is 15 residues long. V lost 1 base to trimming and J lost 6 bases; unmatched junction nucleotides: 7. The CDR3 here is CASSLGAGEEKTQYF. The CDR3 DNA follows: TGTGCCAGCAGCTTAGGAGCGGGGGAGGAAAAGACCCAGTACTTC.

Comment on this clone: In the same sample, other DNA sequences code for this CDR3. This chain links TRBV7-6 with TRBJ2-1; TRBD2 aligns across 9 bases. The CDR3 extends over 12 amino acids. The germline V gene has CDR1 SGHVS and CDR2 FNYEAQ. The V and J ends lost 4 bases and 12 bases, in that order; junction bases with no gene match: 4. The CDR3 DNA follows: TGTGCCAGCAGCTCGAGCGGGGGGCGGCAGTTCTTC. Translated: CASSSSGGRQFF.

The J gene is TRBJ2-2, the V gene TRBV27; a weak D match, TRBD1 (5 bases). Trimming shortened V by 0 bases and J by 6 bases, and 14 bases separated the two germline ends. The CDR3 length is 16 residues. Germline values: CDR1 MNHEY, CDR2 SMNVEV (reference sequence). CDR3 residues: CASSLSGRESPGELFF. In nucleotides, the CDR3 is TGTGCCAGCAGTTTATCCGGCAGGGAATCCCCCGGGGAGCTGTTTTTT.

This chain connects TRBV29-1 to TRBJ1-2; D gene ambiguous. The CDR3 runs to 10 residues. V was cut by 4 bases and J by 7 bases, with 7 bases left in between. CDR1 SQVTM and CDR2 ANQGSEA come from the germline V gene. The CDR3 coding sequence is TGCAGCGTTGGAGGAGGTGGCTACACCTTC. It is translated as CSVGGGGYTF.

The chain recombines TRBV6-1 with TRBJ2-5, with 7 bases aligning to TRBD1. The V and J ends lost 8 bases and 5 bases, in that order; junction bases with no gene match: 8. This CDR3 has 13 amino acids. Looked up from germline, CDR1 is MNHNS and CDR2 is SASEGT. Here the CDR3 reads CASAQGDWETQYF. CDR3 in DNA: TGTGCCAGCGCCCAGGGGGATTGGGAGACCCAGTACTTC.

The chain has TRBV29-1 and TRBJ2-5, with 12 bases lining up with TRBD2. Germline assignment: CDR1 SQVTM and CDR2 ANQGSEA. V lost 4 bases, J lost 4 bases, and 7 bases stayed unmatched. This CDR3 region has 15 residues. The CDR3, as DNA: TGCAGCGTTGCAGTGCTAGCGGGGGGGGGAGAGACCCAGTACTTC. It is translated as CSVAVLAGGGETQYF.

The chain links TRBV18 to TRBJ2-5, with a tentative D call TRBD1 (5 bases). Looked up from germline, CDR1 is KGHSH and CDR2 is LQKENI. V lost 6 bases and J lost 5, with 13 bases in between. The CDR3 is 13 amino acids. CDR3 DNA sequence: TGTGCCAGCTCCTACACAGGCGTGGAGACCCAGTACTTC. It translates to CASSYTGVETQYF.

J is TRBJ2-3 and V is TRBV9, with D maybe TRBD2 (6 bases). In germline, CDR1 is SGDLS, CDR2 YYNGEE. The CDR3 sequence is 15 residues long. Between the trimmed V and J ends, which lost 0 bases and 5 bases, there was a span of 13 bases. Here the CDR3 DNA reads TGTGCCAGCAGCGTAGCGGGGGTCCGTGGAGATACGCAGTATTTT. This gives the protein CASSVAGVRGDTQYF.

This clone was counted once. The V gene is TRBV7-8, the J gene TRBJ2-1; a possible D gene is TRBD2 (5 bases). CDR1 is SGHVS, CDR2 FQNEAQ, per germline. V was shortened by 7 bases and J by 4 bases, with 23 bases between the two germline ends. This CDR3 is 17 amino acids long. The CDR3 loop reads CASTPHPPPRRYNEQFF. CDR3 DNA sequence: TGTGCCAGCACTCCTCATCCCCCCCCTCGGAGGTACAATGAGCAGTTCTTC. The full variable domain, completed using reference TRBV7-8 and TRBJ2-1, is GAGVSQSPRYKVAKRGQDVALRCDPISGHVSLFWYQQALGQGPEFLTYFQNEAQLDKSGLPSDRFFAERPEGSVSTLKIQRTQQEDSAVYLCASTPHPPPRRYNEQFFGPGTRLTVL.

The chain couples TRBV12-5 to TRBJ2-1; 7 nucleotides line up with TRBD2. The CDR3 has 14 residues. The germline gives CDR1 LGHNT, CDR2 FRNRAP. The trim removed 5 bases at V and 4 bases at J, leaving 5 bases unmatched. CDR3 nucleotide sequence: TGTGCTAGTGGTCTCCGGGAGGTTTACAATGAGCAGTTCTTC. It encodes CASGLREVYNEQFF.